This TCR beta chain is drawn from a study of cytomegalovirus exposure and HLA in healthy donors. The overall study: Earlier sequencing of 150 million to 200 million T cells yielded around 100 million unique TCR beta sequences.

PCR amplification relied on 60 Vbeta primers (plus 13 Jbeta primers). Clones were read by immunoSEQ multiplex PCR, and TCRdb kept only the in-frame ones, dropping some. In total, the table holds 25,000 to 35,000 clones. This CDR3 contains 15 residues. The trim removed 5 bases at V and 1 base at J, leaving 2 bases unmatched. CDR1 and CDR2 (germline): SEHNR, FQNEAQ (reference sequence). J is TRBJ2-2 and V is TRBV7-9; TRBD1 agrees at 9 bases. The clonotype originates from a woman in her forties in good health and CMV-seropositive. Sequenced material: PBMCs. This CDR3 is CASSRGQGNTGELFF. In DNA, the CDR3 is TGTGCCAGCAGCCGGGGACAGGGGAACACCGGGGAGCTGTTTTTT. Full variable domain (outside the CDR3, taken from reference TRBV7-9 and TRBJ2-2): DTGVSQNPRHKITKRGQNVTFRCDPISEHNRLYWYRQTLGQGPEFLTYFQNEAQLEKSRLLSDRFSAERPKGSFSTLEIQRTEQGDSAMYLCASSRGQGNTGELFFGEGSRLTVL.